A single sample gave rise to the 30 T cell receptor beta chains below, sequenced in a study of blood T cell repertoires in COVID-19. The protocol was immunoSEQ multiplex PCR, while the TCRdb copy is restricted to in-frame clones and leaves out a portion. The repertoire has about 380,000 clones, 85% of them found once; the top ten carry 3.6%. The sample taken for sequencing was peripheral blood. These receptor sequences come from a woman under 30 with acute or convalescent COVID-19.

This clone was recorded only once. This CDR3 reads CASSFGTGGYNEQFF. CDR3 bases: TGCGCCAGCAGCTTCGGGACAGGGGGTTACAATGAGCAGTTCTTC. The chain recombines TRBV5-1 with TRBJ2-1, with 11 bases matching TRBD1. The ends lost 2 bases at V and 4 bases at J; junction bases unmatched: 2. The CDR3 is made up of 15 amino acids. Germline loops: CDR1 SGHRS, CDR2 YFSETQ.

The chain is built from TRBV6-5 and TRBJ1-5, with D possibly TRBD1 on 6 matching bases. Germline V gene data show CDR1 as MNHEY and CDR2 as SVGAGI. Trimming took off 7 bases at V and 0 bases at J, with 13 bases between the two ends. The CDR3 loop spans 15 amino acids. CDR3 amino acids: CASTHRENSNQPQHF. CDR3 sequence (DNA): TGTGCCAGCACCCACAGGGAGAATAGCAATCAGCCCCAGCATTTT.

This clone showed up many times. The chain joins TRBV12-5 to TRBJ1-1, with D unresolved. V was shortened by 1 base and J by 4 bases, with 7 bases between the two germline ends. The CDR3 consists of 13 residues. CDR1 is LGHNT and CDR2 is FRNRAP in the germline V gene. The chain's CDR3 is CASGLEPGTEAFF. The CDR3 DNA follows: TGTGCTAGTGGTTTGGAACCGGGCACTGAAGCTTTCTTT.

This chain links TRBV9 with TRBJ1-2, with D possibly matching TRBD1 (5 bases). CDR3 length: 14 amino acids. The germline V and J ends were trimmed by 0 bases and 5 bases, with 11 bases remaining between them. From germline, CDR1 is SGDLS and CDR2 YYNGEE. The CDR3 DNA sequence: TGTGCCAGCAGCGTAGGGCAGGCAGGGTATGGCTACACCTTC. It codes for CASSVGQAGYGYTF.

V is TRBV5-1 and J is TRBJ1-1; weak D call: TRBD1 (6 bases). The CDR3 sequence is 14 residues long. V was pared by 1 base and J by 1 base, with 8 bases between. Looked up from germline, CDR1 is SGHRS and CDR2 is YFSETQ. CDR3 in amino acids: CASSLIGGNTEAFF. CDR3 sequence (DNA): TGCGCCAGCAGCTTGATAGGGGGGAACACTGAAGCTTTCTTT.

The chain carries TRBV9 and TRBJ2-7; perhaps TRBD2 as D (6 bases). The CDR3 has 15 residues. Trimming left V 0 bases short and J 2 bases short, with 12 bases between. CDR1 is SGDLS and CDR2 is YYNGEE in the germline V gene. This CDR3 is CASSVGSSGAYEQYF. CDR3 bases: TGTGCCAGCAGCGTAGGTAGTAGCGGAGCCTACGAGCAGTACTTC. Drawing the rest from reference TRBV9 and TRBJ2-7, the complete variable domain is DSGVTQTPKHLITATGQRVTLRCSPRSGDLSVYWYQQSLDQGLQFLIQYYNGEERAKGNILERFSAQQFPDLHSELNLSSLELGDSALYFCASSVGSSGAYEQYFGPGTRLTVT.

In DNA form, the CDR3 reads TGTGCCAGCAGCTTGCGGGTAGAGACAAGGGGGCTTTACAATGAGCAGTTCTTC. Translation gives CASSLRVETRGLYNEQFF. This chain uses TRBV5-6 with TRBJ2-1; 7 bases are a match to TRBD1. Germline CDR1 is SGHDT and CDR2 is YYEEEE. The CDR3 covers 18 residues. V was clipped by 1 base and J by 4 bases; unmatched bases: 14.

V gene TRBV7-2 combines with J gene TRBJ2-1; D perhaps matches TRBD2 (6 bases). This CDR3 comprises 16 residues. Per the germline V gene, CDR1 is SGHTA and CDR2 is FQGNSA. The germline V and J ends were trimmed by 7 bases and 1 base, with 17 bases remaining between them. CDR3 sequence: CASTASSGDSYNEQFF. Here the CDR3 DNA reads TGTGCCAGCACCGCGAGCTCGGGGGATTCCTACAATGAGCAGTTCTTC.

The genes are TRBV28 and TRBJ1-5; D possibly corresponds to TRBD1 (6 bases). Germline CDR1 MDHEN, CDR2 SYDVKM. V was shortened by 6 bases and J by 0 bases, with 12 bases between the two germline ends. This CDR3 has 15 amino acids. The CDR3, as DNA: TGTGCCAGCAGGGACAGACGGCATAGCAATCAGCCCCAGCATTTT. Translating it yields CASRDRRHSNQPQHF.

V and J are TRBV28 and TRBJ2-3; 7 bases are a match to TRBD2. The junction had 15 bases not matched to a gene; V was cut back by 3 bases and J by 6 bases. CDR3 size: 17 residues. Germline V lookup: CDR1 MDHEN, CDR2 SYDVKM. CDR3 protein: CASSFSPGGGERDTQYF. The CDR3 DNA is TGTGCCAGCAGTTTCTCTCCGGGAGGTGGGGAGCGGGATACGCAGTATTTT.

CDR3 DNA sequence: TGTGCCAGCAGCCGGGACAGTTACTCCTACGAGCAGTACTTC. Residues: CASSRDSYSYEQYF. This chain uses TRBV3-1 (or the pseudogene TRBV3-2) with TRBJ2-7, with TRBD1 matching over 7 bases. Per the germline V gene, CDR1 is LGHDT and CDR2 is YNNKEL (reference sequence). J was trimmed by 0 bases and V by 4 bases; bases with no gene match: 3. The CDR3 loop spans 14 amino acids.

V usage is TRBV6-6 and J usage is TRBJ2-2; TRBD1 is a possible D gene (6 bases). Trimming took 7 bases from V and 7 from J, leaving 16 bases between them. Germline CDR1 MNHNY, CDR2 SVGAGI (reference sequence). The CDR3 is 14 residues long. In nucleotides, the CDR3 is TGTGCCAGCAACCCTAGGGGGATAGACGGGGAGCTGTTTTTT. It yields the protein CASNPRGIDGELFF.

V and J are TRBV30 and TRBJ1-2; 9 bases are shared with TRBD1. The ends lost 8 bases at V and 2 bases at J; junction bases unmatched: 6. The CDR3 consists of 13 residues. Germline loops: CDR1 GTSNPN, CDR2 SVGIG (reference sequence). CDR3 nucleotide sequence: TGTGCCGCACCGGGACAGGGCAACTATGGCTACACCTTC. Its translation: CAAPGQGNYGYTF.

This chain joins TRBV19 and TRBJ1-5; possible D gene TRBD1, 6 bases. The germline CDR1 and CDR2 sequences are LNHDA and SQIVND (reference sequence). Trimming removed 0 bases from V and 2 bases from J, with 14 bases in between. This CDR3 contains 17 residues. CDR3 nucleotide sequence: TGTGCCAGTAGTATAGATCGACAGGTCGTTGGCAATCAGCCCCAGCATTTT. Its protein product is CASSIDRQVVGNQPQHF.

The chain employs TRBV6-6 and TRBJ2-7; 10 bases line up with TRBD2. Germline CDR1 is MNHNY and CDR2 is SVGAGI (reference sequence). There are 15 residues in the CDR3. Unmatched junction bases numbered 8, after V lost 7 bases and J lost 2 bases. CDR3 nucleotide sequence: TGTGCCAGCAAGCAGGGAGCGGGAGGGCCCTACGAGCAGTACTTC. Protein product: CASKQGAGGPYEQYF.

This chain joins TRBV5-6 and TRBJ1-5; perhaps TRBD1 as D (6 bases). V was clipped by 1 base and J by 10 bases, with 15 bases between them. This CDR3 spans 14 amino acids. Germline-derived CDR1 and CDR2 are SGHDT and YYEEEE. As DNA, the CDR3 is TGTGCCAGCAGCTTGAGGGGGACCGGAATCCCCCAGCATTTT. Amino acid sequence: CASSLRGTGIPQHF.

V and J are TRBV29-1 and TRBJ2-1, with TRBD1 as a possible D gene (6 bases). The germline CDR1 and CDR2 sequences are SQVTM and ANQGSEA. This CDR3 region has 14 residues. Deletions cut 5 bases from V and 5 bases from J, with 16 bases between. In nucleotides, the CDR3 is TGCAGCGTTTTGACAGGCGAGAAAGACAATGAGCAGTTCTTC. Its translation is CSVLTGEKDNEQFF.

V gene TRBV30 combines with J gene TRBJ1-1; 11 bases align to TRBD1. The germline gives CDR1 GTSNPN, CDR2 SVGIG (reference sequence). The CDR3 has 13 amino acids. V shed 8 bases and J 0 bases; nucleotides not matched to a gene: 2. CDR3 coding DNA: TGTGCCGGGGACAGGGGGATGAACACTGAAGCTTTCTTT. Translation: CAGDRGMNTEAFF.

This chain links TRBV3-1 (or the pseudogene TRBV3-2) with TRBJ2-2, with a possible D match to TRBD2 (6 bases). Germline assignment: CDR1 LGHDT and CDR2 YNNKEL (reference sequence). V lost 4 bases, J lost 3 bases, and 18 bases lay in between. This CDR3 spans 17 amino acids. CDR3 loop: CASSPLPRERYTGELFF. In nucleotides, the CDR3 is TGTGCCAGCAGCCCCCTCCCCCGGGAGCGGTACACCGGGGAGCTGTTTTTT.

This clone was counted ten times or more. One end of the junction does not line up with germline, which may come from a read error. The gene calls are TRBV18 and TRBJ1-1, with D unresolved. CDR3 length: 13 amino acids. Germline values: CDR1 KGHSH, CDR2 LQKENI. Here the CDR3 reads CASSLQPNTEAFF. In nucleotides, the CDR3 is TGTGCCAGCTCACTACAACCGAACACAGAAGCTTTCTTT.

The rearrangement uses TRBV5-1 and TRBJ1-2; D ambiguous. Trimming left V 4 bases short and J 3 bases short, with 22 bases between. This CDR3 region has 17 residues. Germline CDR1 reads SGHRS; CDR2 reads YFSETQ. Here the CDR3 DNA reads TGCGCCAGCAGCCCGTCCGGCCCCACGGAGAGGTACTATGGCTACACCTTC. This translates into CASSPSGPTERYYGYTF.

This clone was recorded once. V usage is TRBV2 and J usage is TRBJ2-7, with 8 bases lining up with TRBD2. Germline loops: CDR1 SNHLY, CDR2 FYNNEI. The V and J ends lost 4 bases and 5 bases, in that order; junction bases with no gene match: 10. The CDR3 is made up of 15 amino acids. The CDR3 is CASSVGSGGPHEQYF. The CDR3 bases are TGTGCCAGCAGTGTCGGTTCGGGAGGGCCCCACGAGCAGTACTTC. The full variable domain, its missing parts supplied by reference TRBV2 and TRBJ2-7, is EPEVTQTPSHQVTQMGQEVILRCVPISNHLYFYWYRQILGQKVEFLVSFYNNEISEKSEIFDDQFSVERPDGSNFTLKIRSTKLEDSAMYFCASSVGSGGPHEQYFGPGTRLTVT.

The CDR3 DNA follows: TGTGCCAGTAGTCCTAGGGACAGGGAAGTTTCCTACGAGCAGTACTTC. This encodes CASSPRDREVSYEQYF. This sequence joins TRBV19 and TRBJ2-7, with TRBD1 matching over 9 bases. CDR3 length: 16 residues. The junction had 9 bases not matched to a gene; V was cut back by 5 bases and J by 1 base. Germline-derived CDR1 and CDR2 are LNHDA and SQIVND (reference sequence).

This sequence joins TRBV2 and TRBJ1-1; D is possibly TRBD1 (6 bases). Trimming removed 6 bases from V and 0 bases from J, with 11 bases in between. The CDR3 loop spans 14 amino acids. In germline, CDR1 is SNHLY, CDR2 FYNNEI. CDR3 sequence (DNA): TGTGCCAGCAGCCTGGACAGAATGAACACTGAAGCTTTCTTT. Amino acid sequence: CASSLDRMNTEAFF.

The chain joins TRBV3-1 (or the pseudogene TRBV3-2) to TRBJ2-5, with D possibly matching TRBD2 (6 bases). V was pared by 4 bases and J by 3 bases, with 24 bases between. This CDR3 region has 18 residues. CDR1 and CDR2 (germline): LGHDT, YNNKEL (reference sequence). The CDR3 loop reads CASSLGARVASVKETQYF. Written as DNA, the CDR3 is TGTGCCAGCAGCCTAGGCGCAAGGGTCGCTAGCGTGAAAGAGACCCAGTACTTC.

The chain links TRBV1 to TRBJ1-2; the D segment call TRBD1 is taken from the table without a DNA check. TRBV1 is a pseudogene locus. This CDR3 region has 15 residues. The CDR3 bases are TGCACCAGCAGCCAAGTACAGGTAGTAATAGGTGGCTACACCTTC. It encodes CTSSQVQVVIGGYTF.

The gene calls are TRBV11-2 and TRBJ2-7; TRBD1 matches 10 bases. The J segment lost 1 base and the V segment lost 4 bases, leaving 7 bases of the junction unmatched. CDR1 is SGHAT and CDR2 is FQNNGV in the germline V gene. This CDR3 contains 16 residues. The CDR3 DNA is TGTGCCAGCAGCTCGATTAGGGACAGGGGATCCTACGAGCAGTACTTC. As protein: CASSSIRDRGSYEQYF.

The chain carries TRBV16 and TRBJ2-7; D possibly corresponds to TRBD2 (5 bases). The CDR3 spans 13 residues. V lost 0 bases to trimming and J lost 5 bases, with 8 bases between them. The germline gives CDR1 KGHSY, CDR2 FQNENV. The CDR3 nucleotides are TGTGCCAGCAGCCAATCGGGAGTAAACGAGCAGTACTTC. As protein: CASSQSGVNEQYF.

The rearrangement links TRBV5-1 to TRBJ2-1; 7 bases agree with TRBD1. CDR1 and CDR2 from the germline V gene are SGHRS and YFSETQ. The J segment lost 7 bases and the V segment lost 10 bases, leaving 11 bases of the junction unmatched. This CDR3 is 13 amino acids long. The CDR3 nucleotides read TGCGCCCTCGACAGGGCCTTGGGAAATGAGCAGTTCTTC. The encoded protein is CALDRALGNEQFF.

The CDR3 here is CASSHTGGSENNEKLFF. The CDR3 nucleotides are TGCGCCAGCAGCCACACAGGGGGTAGCGAAAATAATGAAAAACTGTTTTTT. The J gene is TRBJ1-4, the V gene TRBV4-1, with TRBD1 matching over 8 bases. From germline, CDR1 is MGHRA and CDR2 YSYEKL. V trimming: 3 bases; J trimming: 4 bases; junction bases outside the gene matches: 10. The CDR3 runs 17 residues.